This T cell receptor beta chain was sequenced during a study of blood T cell repertoires in COVID-19. The germline gives CDR1 KGHDR, CDR2 SFDVKD. CDR3 size: 14 residues. Trimming removed 3 bases from V and 7 bases from J, with 14 bases in between. TCRdb's copy holds only in-frame clones and misses some; the assay was immunoSEQ multiplex PCR. The repertoire consists of 100,000 to 120,000 clones, with around 89% occurring once and the leading ten covering under 6%. The chain combines TRBV24-1 with TRBJ1-1; D may be TRBD1 (5 bases). The receptor's source is a woman between 50 and 59 years old with acute or convalescent COVID-19. The sequenced sample was peripheral blood. In DNA form, the CDR3 reads TGTGCCACCAGTGATCCCAGGGAAATGAATGAAGCTTTCTTT. Translating it yields CATSDPREMNEAFF.